The text below deals with one T cell receptor beta chain. The target of this receptor is not known. Per-nucleotide qualities are absent, and no much larger clonotype sits a single base away. The library was obtained by 5' RACE. The data were produced on a NextSeq 500. In the TCR library protocol, a unique molecular identifier was attached to each TCR cDNA molecule so that PCR and sequencing errors could be corrected. As for how the authors treated the data: TCR identification, UMI-based error correction and CDR3 extraction were performed with Decombinator tools. TCRs above a frequency of 2 per 1,000, corresponding to the top 1% of the tumor frequency distribution, were defined as expanded. Expanded tumor TCRs statistically deemed absent (corrected P<0.05) from at least one tumor region were classed as regional, and all other expanded tumor TCRs were classed as ubiquitous. Renyi diversity was calculated using the R vegan package after each repertoire was subsampled 100 times to 5,000 TCRs. CDR3 similarity networks were built from amino acid triplet string-kernel similarity, connecting CDR3s with pairwise similarity above 0.82. The public reads were quality trimmed at Q25 with fastp and then assembled into clones with MiXCR by TCRdb, keeping productive beta chains. Each CDR3 protein appears once, grouped with its most common genes and DNA. TCRdb's processing, not the study's, gives the V and J calls here. Present in this sample are 9,500 to 10,000 distinct CDR3 sequences, about 6% of which were seen just once. Approximately 6.5% of the sample rests with the top ten.

Looking up the germline V gene (reference sequence) yields CDR1 DFQATT and CDR2 SNEGSKA. The CDR3 runs 15 residues from the cysteine to the phenylalanine. The only DNA kept is the CDR3, 45 bases in frame from the first base. The germline V end is reduced by 2 bases and the J end by 1 base; junction bases left unmatched: 6. The entry originates in a study of spatial heterogeneity in lung cancer (dated by TCRdb to the late 2010s). Regarding the research as a whole: Beta-chain transcripts were consistently detected in greater numbers than alpha-chain transcripts, which likely reflected higher beta-chain transcript abundance. In tumor regions, TCR transcript counts showed a strong correlation with a T cell transcriptional module score derived from matched bulk RNA-seq. In the raw uncorrected reads, each unique combination of TCR and UMI appeared more than ten times on average. In non-small cell lung cancer, the study made a quantitative comparison of TCR alpha and beta repertoires among multiple tumor regions, matched nontumor lung and blood. Nonsynonymous mutation counts, determined by whole-exome sequencing of tumor tissue, were related to features of the TCR repertoire. At surgery, both alpha and beta chains were TCR-sequenced in more than 200 tumor regions, some 64 matched nontumor lung samples and over 50 PBMC samples. Points the paper makes about the study in general: The number of expanded intratumoral alpha and beta TCRs correlated with the tumor nonsynonymous mutation count. Estimated TCR-seq coverage of tumor T cells was only around 7% for alpha chains and 13% for beta chains. Additional single-cell paired TCR alpha and beta sequencing was considered necessary to confirm, at a functional level, the hypothesis that regional TCRs recognize regional mutations. Counts of ubiquitous and regional expanded TCRs correlated with counts of ubiquitous and regional nonsynonymous mutations, respectively.

The time point label of this sample denotes: sample taken at primary tumor resection. The donors were 70 or so patients from the lung TRACERx cohort who had early-stage, untreated non-small cell lung cancer. TCR sequencing used whole RNA extracted from tumor and nontumor lung tissue, or from cryopreserved PBMC samples, without cell sorting. A patient was chosen for TCR sequencing only when enough RNA was available from at least two tumor regions. Before being selected, tumor and adjacent nontumor lung specimens were reviewed by a lung pathologist. The rearranged segments are TRBV20-1 and TRBJ2-3; TRBD2 aligns with 7 central bases. The sample here was lung tumor tissue, taken at surgery. This TCR was sampled from a female donor with early-stage non-small cell lung cancer. At the DNA level, the sequence is TGCAGTGCTAGAACAGGACTAGGAGGCACAGATACGCAGTATTTT. Its coded protein is CSARTGLGGTDTQYF.